The 23 T cell receptor beta chains below come from one sample, sequenced in a study of T cells after yellow fever vaccination. TCRdb ran MiXCR on the 5' RACE reads and lists one entry per CDR3 protein. The sample shows approximately 160,000 distinct CDR3 sequences, 6.2% of them seen only once. The sequences come from CD4+ T cells sorted from PBMCs, collected on the day of the first yellow fever vaccination. Receptors originate from a man younger than 35 who received the YFV17D yellow fever vaccine.

There are many counts of this clonotype. The V gene is TRBV2, the J gene TRBJ1-6; 7 nucleotides line up with TRBD1. Germline CDR1 reads SNHLY; CDR2 reads FYNNEI. The CDR3 spans 14 residues. Trimming took 7 bases from V and 5 from J; bases not matched to a gene: 5. The DNA of the CDR3 is TGTGCCAGCAAGGGGGACAGCCATAATTCACCCCTCCACTTT. Translated, it gives CASKGDSHNSPLHF.

This clonotype has more than one count but fewer than ten. V is TRBV5-1 and J is TRBJ1-6; 9 bases agree with TRBD1. The germline CDR1 and CDR2 sequences are SGHRS and YFSETQ. The V gene end was trimmed by 3 bases and the J gene end by 6 bases; junction bases not matched to a gene: 4. This CDR3 region has 15 residues. CDR3 nucleotide sequence: TGCGCCAGCAGCTACTTGGACAGGGGTAATTCACCCCTCCACTTT. This translates into CASSYLDRGNSPLHF. The full variable domain, with the rest looked up from reference TRBV5-1 and TRBJ1-6, is KAGVTQTPRYLIKTRGQQVTLSCSPISGHRSVSWYQQTPGQGLQFLFEYFSETQRNKGNFPGRFSGRQFSNSRSEMNVSTLELGDSALYLCASSYLDRGNSPLHFGNGTRLTVT.

This clonotype appeared many times. This chain connects TRBV7-9 to TRBJ1-1; D remains ambiguous. Germline V gives CDR1 SEHNR, CDR2 FQNEAQ (reference sequence). The CDR3 has 13 amino acids. V gave up 3 bases and J gave up 0 bases, with 5 bases separating them. The CDR3 reads CASSFRLNTEAFF. In nucleotides, the CDR3 is TGTGCCAGCAGCTTTCGACTGAACACTGAAGCTTTCTTT.

The chain is built from TRBV10-3 and TRBJ2-3, with D perhaps matching TRBD2 (5 bases). CDR1 is ENHRY and CDR2 is SYGVKD in the germline V gene. The CDR3 runs to 16 residues. Trimming took off 2 bases at V and 4 bases at J, with 16 bases between the two ends. The CDR3 sequence is CAISERAARGSDTQYF. In DNA form, the CDR3 reads TGTGCCATCAGTGAGAGGGCCGCCCGAGGGTCAGATACGCAGTATTTT.

In its sample, this clonotype was seen many times. The V call is TRBV6-5, the J call TRBJ2-7, with a possible D match to TRBD2 (5 bases). CDR1 and CDR2 (germline): MNHEY, SVGAGI. Trimming removed 7 bases at V and 2 bases at J, with 6 bases between. The CDR3 is 11 amino acids. The CDR3 DNA follows: TGTGCCAGCACGGGGACCTACGAGCAGTACTTC. This codes for CASTGTYEQYF.

The sample holds many counts of this clonotype. The J gene is TRBJ2-3, the V gene TRBV6-2 or TRBV6-3; the match to TRBD2 covers 8 bases. The V segment lost 3 bases and the J segment 14 bases; nucleotides outside the gene matches: 10. The CDR3 runs to 13 residues. Germline lookup yields CDR1 MNHEY and CDR2 SVGEGT. In nucleotides, the CDR3 is TGTGCCAGCAGTTATAAGCGGGGGAATCCGTGGTATTTT. Translation gives CASSYKRGNPWYF.

Details on this clonotype: A much larger clone differs from this one at a single base, so this may be a read error. The chain is built from TRBV12-3 or TRBV12-4 and TRBJ2-4; D ambiguous. The CDR3 has 12 residues. V gave up 2 bases and J gave up 14 bases, with 13 bases separating them. CDR3 nucleotide sequence: TGTGCCAGCAGTTTAATAAATGGGAAGGAGTACTTC. Encoded protein: CASSLINGKEYF.

V gene TRBV20-1 combines with J gene TRBJ2-5; TRBD2 aligns across 8 bases. Trimming removed 5 bases from V and 5 bases from J; junction bases left unmatched: 7. In germline, CDR1 is DFQATT, CDR2 SNEGSKA (reference sequence). This CDR3 spans 13 amino acids. The DNA for the CDR3 is TGCAGTGCTCCTAACGGGGGGGCGGAGACCCAGTACTTC. Translated, it gives CSAPNGGAETQYF.

J is TRBJ2-7 and V is TRBV7-9, with 7 nucleotides matching TRBD2. Trimming removed 6 bases from V and 0 bases from J; junction bases left unmatched: 8. CDR1 and CDR2 (germline): SEHNR, FQNEAQ (reference sequence). The length of the CDR3 is 15 residues. CDR3 loop: CASRYEAGSSYEQYF. CDR3 coding DNA: TGTGCCAGCAGGTACGAAGCGGGGAGCTCCTACGAGCAGTACTTC.

This clonotype was detected ten times or more. The rearrangement links TRBV5-1 to TRBJ2-5, with D unresolved. The germline CDR1 and CDR2 sequences are SGHRS and YFSETQ. The ends were cut back, 2 bases at V and 3 bases at J, with 8 bases in the middle. The CDR3 consists of 13 residues. The CDR3, as DNA: TGCGCCAGCAGCTTTTCATCGGAAGAGACCCAGTACTTC. It yields the protein CASSFSSEETQYF.

This sequence joins TRBV20-1 and TRBJ2-1; D is ambiguous. The V gene's germline CDR1 is DFQATT and CDR2 SNEGSKA (reference sequence). This CDR3 has 14 amino acids. Trimming took 4 bases from V and 1 from J, leaving 11 bases between them. The CDR3 reads CSATQGPSYNEQFF. The CDR3 DNA reads as TGCAGTGCTACCCAAGGGCCGTCCTACAATGAGCAGTTCTTC.

The chain joins TRBV7-2 to TRBJ1-4, with D hard to call. The CDR3 extends over 14 amino acids. Germline CDR1 SGHTA, CDR2 FQGNSA. Deletions cut 1 base from V and 4 bases from J, with 7 bases between. DNA for the CDR3: TGTGCCAGCAGCTTAGGGTTGGGTAATGAAAAACTGTTTTTT. Residues: CASSLGLGNEKLFF.

This clonotype was found many times. This chain uses TRBV5-1 with TRBJ2-3; D possibly corresponds to TRBD1 (5 bases). The CDR3 spans 16 residues. Deletions cut 4 bases from V and 2 bases from J, with 17 bases between. Germline CDR1 SGHRS, CDR2 YFSETQ. This chain's CDR3 is CASSPGDGALTDTQYF. DNA for the CDR3: TGCGCCAGCAGCCCCGGCGATGGGGCCCTCACAGATACGCAGTATTTT.

The table lists this clonotype with many counts. The V and J genes are TRBV18 and TRBJ2-7; 10 nucleotides line up with TRBD1. Trimming took 6 bases from V and 3 from J; bases not matched to a gene: 5. Per the germline V gene, CDR1 is KGHSH and CDR2 is LQKENI. This CDR3 has 14 amino acids. The CDR3 is CASSPGTGVYEQYF. The CDR3, as DNA: TGTGCCAGCTCCCCCGGGACAGGGGTCTACGAGCAGTACTTC. Together with reference TRBV18 and TRBJ2-7, the CDR3 gives the full variable domain: NAGVMQNPRHLVRRRGQEARLRCSPMKGHSHVYWYRQLPEEGLKFMVYLQKENIIDESGMPKERFSAEFPKEGPSILRIQQVVRGDSAAYFCASSPGTGVYEQYFGPGTRLTVT.

This clonotype appeared a few times. This chain uses TRBV3-1 with TRBJ2-5, with 12 nucleotides matching TRBD2. Germline CDR1 reads LGHDT; CDR2 reads YNNKEL (reference sequence). V gave up 3 bases and J gave up 5 bases; unmatched junction bases: 4. The CDR3 covers 15 residues. CDR3 DNA sequence: TGTGCCAGCAGCCAGGGACTAGCGGGCCCGGAGACCCAGTACTTC. This gives the protein CASSQGLAGPETQYF.

In its sample, this clonotype was seen a few times. The chain joins TRBV5-6 to TRBJ2-7, with 7 nucleotides matching TRBD1. Trimming cost V 0 bases and J 0 bases; bases outside gene matches: 6. There are 16 residues in the CDR3. Germline-derived CDR1 and CDR2 are SGHDT and YYEEEE. Written as DNA, the CDR3 is TGTGCCAGCAGCTTGGGGGGACAGTTTTTCTCCTACGAGCAGTACGTC. This codes for CASSLGGQFFSYEQYV.

The sample holds many counts of this clonotype. V usage is TRBV28 and J usage is TRBJ1-3; a weak D match, TRBD1 (5 bases). The CDR3 runs to 14 residues. The germline V and J ends were trimmed by 2 bases and 3 bases, with 8 bases remaining between them. The germline V gene encodes CDR1 MDHEN and CDR2 SYDVKM. In DNA, the CDR3 is TGTGCCAGCAGTTTACGGGGGGTTGGAAACACCATATATTTT. This translates into CASSLRGVGNTIYF.

This clonotype was recorded many times. V is TRBV6-1 and J is TRBJ2-2, with 8 bases identical to TRBD1. Germline-derived CDR1 and CDR2 are MNHNS and SASEGT. This CDR3 is 14 amino acids long. With V trimmed by 6 bases and J by 6 bases, 6 bases remained unmatched. The CDR3 DNA reads TGTGCCAGCAGCTGGACAGGGATGGCCGGGGAGCTGTTTTTT. It codes for CASSWTGMAGELFF.

This clonotype was counted ten times or more. The J gene is TRBJ2-5, the V gene TRBV5-1; 8 positions match TRBD2. Trimming at V came to 0 bases and at J to 1 base, leaving 2 bases not matched to a gene. The CDR3 consists of 15 residues. CDR1 and CDR2 (germline): SGHRS, YFSETQ. The CDR3 protein is CASSLVGTSQETQYF. The CDR3 coding sequence is TGCGCCAGCAGCTTGGTCGGGACTAGCCAAGAGACCCAGTACTTC.

This clonotype was found many times. The chain uses TRBV20-1 and TRBJ1-1; the D is unclear. V lost 5 bases, J lost 0 bases, and 13 bases lay in between. CDR3 size: 14 residues. From germline, CDR1 is DFQATT and CDR2 SNEGSKA (reference sequence). The CDR3 nucleotides are TGCAGTGCTCAAGACTCGTCCCTGAACACTGAAGCTTTCTTT. Protein: CSAQDSSLNTEAFF.

This clonotype was observed many times. The chain uses TRBV25-1 and TRBJ1-1; the match to TRBD1 covers 7 bases. V trimming: 5 bases; J trimming: 0 bases; junction bases outside the gene matches: 9. CDR3 size: 16 residues. From germline, CDR1 is MGHDK and CDR2 SYGVNS. This chain's CDR3 is CASSSDGTVLNTEAFF. CDR3 DNA sequence: TGTGCCAGCAGTTCCGACGGGACAGTCTTGAACACTGAAGCTTTCTTT.

This clonotype came up many times. The CDR3 spells CASSWSLTGELFF. Here the CDR3 DNA reads TGTGCCAGCAGCTGGAGTCTCACCGGGGAGCTGTTTTTT. The chain carries TRBV7-9 and TRBJ2-2, with D unresolved. V lost 4 bases and J 4 bases, leaving 7 bases between the germline ends. The CDR3 runs to 13 residues. The V gene's germline CDR1 is SEHNR and CDR2 FQNEAQ (reference sequence).

This clonotype has a handful of counts. The V and J genes are TRBV4-2 and TRBJ1-5; 7 bases are shared with TRBD1. The junction had 4 bases not matched to a gene; V was cut back by 1 base and J by 4 bases. CDR3 length equals 15 residues. Per the germline V gene, CDR1 is LGHNA and CDR2 is YNFKEQ. The CDR3 protein is CASSQGDSENQPQHF. The CDR3 DNA reads as TGTGCCAGCAGCCAAGGGGACAGCGAGAATCAGCCCCAGCATTTT.